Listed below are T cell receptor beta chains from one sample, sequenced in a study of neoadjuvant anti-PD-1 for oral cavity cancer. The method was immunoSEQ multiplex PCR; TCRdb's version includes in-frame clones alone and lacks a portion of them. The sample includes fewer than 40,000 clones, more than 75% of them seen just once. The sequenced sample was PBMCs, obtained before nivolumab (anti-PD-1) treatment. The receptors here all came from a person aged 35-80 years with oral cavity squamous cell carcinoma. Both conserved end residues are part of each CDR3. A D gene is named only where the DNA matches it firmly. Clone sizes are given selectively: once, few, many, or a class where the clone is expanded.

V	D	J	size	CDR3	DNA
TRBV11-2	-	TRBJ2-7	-	CASSQNLYEQYF	TGTGCCAGCAGCCAAAACCTCTACGAGCAGTACTTC
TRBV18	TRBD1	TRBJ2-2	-	CASSPYLGGQSTGELFF	TGTGCCAGCTCACCATACCTTGGGGGACAGTCAACCGGGGAGCTGTTTTTT
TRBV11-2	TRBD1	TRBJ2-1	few	CASSLRKGQGGDNEQFF	TGTGCCAGCAGCCTCCGAAAAGGACAGGGAGGTGACAATGAGCAGTTCTTC
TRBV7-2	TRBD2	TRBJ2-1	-	CASSLGLAGGLNEQFF	TGTGCCAGCAGCTTAGGACTAGCGGGGGGGCTCAATGAGCAGTTCTTC
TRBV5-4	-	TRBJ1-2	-	CASSLKQGNYGYTF	TGTGCCAGCAGCTTAAAACAGGGTAACTATGGCTACACCTTC
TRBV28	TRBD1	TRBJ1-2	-	CASSSTGGNYGYTF	TGTGCCAGCAGTTCGACAGGGGGAAACTATGGCTACACCTTC
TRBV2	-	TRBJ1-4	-	CASSGDRTSLLVLFF	TGTGCCAGCAGTGGGGACCGGACCTCCTTATTGGTCCTATTTTTT
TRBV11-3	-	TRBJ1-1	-	CASSLVESTEAFF	TGTGCCAGCAGCTTAGTCGAGTCCACTGAAGCTTTCTTT
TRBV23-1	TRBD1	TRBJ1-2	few	CASSHPDRDPAGYTF	TGCGCCAGCAGTCATCCGGACAGGGATCCTGCTGGCTACACCTTC
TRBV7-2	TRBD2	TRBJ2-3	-	CASSRTSGRDTQYF	TGTGCCAGCAGTCGGACTAGCGGGAGAGATACGCAGTATTTT
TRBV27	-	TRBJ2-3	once	CASSLLGGSDTQYF	TGTGCCAGCAGTTTATTGGGGGGTTCAGATACGCAGTATTTT
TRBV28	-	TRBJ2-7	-	CASSFPGVYEQYF	TGTGCCAGCAGTTTCCCCGGAGTCTACGAGCAGTACTTC
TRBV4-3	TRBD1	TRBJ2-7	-	CASSQDWTGSYEQYF	TGCGCCAGCAGCCAAGATTGGACAGGGTCCTACGAGCAGTACTTC
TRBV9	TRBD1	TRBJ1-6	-	CASSVGGGGGYNSPLHF	TGTGCCAGCAGCGTAGGAGGAGGGGGCGGCTATAATTCACCCCTCCACTTT
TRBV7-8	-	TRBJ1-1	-	CASTYTRNTEAFF	TGTGCCAGCACTTATACCCGGAACACTGAAGCTTTCTTT
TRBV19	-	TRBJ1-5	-	CASTGVFSNQPQHF	TGTGCCAGTACCGGGGTGTTTAGCAATCAGCCCCAGCATTTT
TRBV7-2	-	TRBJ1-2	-	CASSGRTAYYGYTF	TGTGCCAGCAGCGGACGGACAGCCTACTATGGCTACACCTTC
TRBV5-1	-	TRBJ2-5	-	CASSLVGEQETQYF	TGCGCCAGCAGCTTGGTGGGGGAACAAGAGACCCAGTACTTC
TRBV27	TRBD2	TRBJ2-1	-	CASSPGLAGGFSYNEQFF	TGTGCCAGCAGTCCGGGACTAGCGGGGGGGTTCTCCTACAATGAGCAGTTCTTC
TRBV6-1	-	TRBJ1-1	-	CASSGSGRPGTEAFF	TGTGCCAGCAGTGGGAGTGGCAGGCCAGGCACTGAAGCTTTCTTT